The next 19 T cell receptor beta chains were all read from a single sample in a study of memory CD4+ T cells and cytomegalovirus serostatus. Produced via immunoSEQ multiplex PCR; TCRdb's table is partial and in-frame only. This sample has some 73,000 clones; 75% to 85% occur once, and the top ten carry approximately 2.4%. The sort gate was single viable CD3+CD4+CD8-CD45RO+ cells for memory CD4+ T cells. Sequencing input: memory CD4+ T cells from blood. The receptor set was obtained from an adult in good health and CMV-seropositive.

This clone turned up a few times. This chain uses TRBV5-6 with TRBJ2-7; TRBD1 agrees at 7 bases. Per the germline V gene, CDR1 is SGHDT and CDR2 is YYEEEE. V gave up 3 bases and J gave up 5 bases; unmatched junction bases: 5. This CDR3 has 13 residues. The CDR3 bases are TGTGCCAGCAGCTCGATTGACAGGGACGAGCAGTACTTC. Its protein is CASSSIDRDEQYF.

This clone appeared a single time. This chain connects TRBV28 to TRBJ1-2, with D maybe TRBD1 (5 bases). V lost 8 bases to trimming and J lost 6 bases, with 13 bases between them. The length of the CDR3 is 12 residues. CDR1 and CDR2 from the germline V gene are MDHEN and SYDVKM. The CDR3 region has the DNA TGTGCCAGCCAAACCCAGGGTCATGGCTACACCTTC. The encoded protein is CASQTQGHGYTF.

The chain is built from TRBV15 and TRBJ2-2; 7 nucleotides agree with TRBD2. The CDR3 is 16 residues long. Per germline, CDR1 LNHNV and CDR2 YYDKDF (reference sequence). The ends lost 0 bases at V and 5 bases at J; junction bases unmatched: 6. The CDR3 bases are TGTGCCACCAGCAGAGATACGGCGGGAGATACCGGGGAGCTGTTTTTT. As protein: CATSRDTAGDTGELFF.

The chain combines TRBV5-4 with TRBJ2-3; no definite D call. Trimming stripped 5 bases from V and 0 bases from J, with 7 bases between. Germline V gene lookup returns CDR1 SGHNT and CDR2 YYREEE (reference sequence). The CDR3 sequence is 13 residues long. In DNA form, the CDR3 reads TGTGCCAGCAGGTCAACTAGCACAGATACGCAGTATTTT. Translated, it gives CASRSTSTDTQYF.

CDR3 sequence reads: CASRAMGRRNTEAFF. CDR3 DNA sequence: TGTGCCAGCAGAGCAATGGGACGGAGGAACACTGAAGCTTTCTTT. The chain has TRBV14 and TRBJ1-1; D possibly corresponds to TRBD1 (5 bases). Trimming left V 6 bases short and J 1 base short, with 15 bases between. In germline, CDR1 is SGHDN, CDR2 FVKESK. This CDR3 has 15 amino acids.

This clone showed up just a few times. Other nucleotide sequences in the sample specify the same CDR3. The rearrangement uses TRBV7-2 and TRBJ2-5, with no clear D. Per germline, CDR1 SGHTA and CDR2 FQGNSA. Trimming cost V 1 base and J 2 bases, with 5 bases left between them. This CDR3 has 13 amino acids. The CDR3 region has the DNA TGTGCCAGCAGCTTAGAGTTACAAGAGACCCAGTACTTC. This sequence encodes CASSLELQETQYF.

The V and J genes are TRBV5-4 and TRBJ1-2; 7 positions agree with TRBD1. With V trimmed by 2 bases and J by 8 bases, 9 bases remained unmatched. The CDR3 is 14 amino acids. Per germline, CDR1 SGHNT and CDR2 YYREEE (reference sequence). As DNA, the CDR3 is TGTGCCAGCAGCTTTGACAGGGAGGAAGGAGGCTACACCTTC. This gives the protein CASSFDREEGGYTF.

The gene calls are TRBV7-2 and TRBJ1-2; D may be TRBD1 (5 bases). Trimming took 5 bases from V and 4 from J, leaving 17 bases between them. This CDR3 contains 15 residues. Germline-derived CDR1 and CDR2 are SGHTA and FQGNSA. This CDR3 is CASSPGGRDVYGYTF. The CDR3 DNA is TGTGCCAGCAGCCCAGGCGGCAGGGATGTCTATGGCTACACCTTC. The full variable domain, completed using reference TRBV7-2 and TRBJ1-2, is GAGVSQSPSNKVTEKGKDVELRCDPISGHTALYWYRQSLGQGLEFLIYFQGNSAPDKSGLPSDRFSAERTGGSVSTLTIQRTQQEDSAVYLCASSPGGRDVYGYTFGSGTRLTVV.

The CDR3 is CASSGETNQPQHF. The CDR3 coding sequence is TGTGCCAGCAGTGGGGAAACTAATCAGCCCCAGCATTTT. The rearrangement joins TRBV25-1 to TRBJ1-5; no firm D call. In germline, CDR1 is MGHDK, CDR2 SYGVNS. Trimming cost V 4 bases and J 4 bases, with 8 bases left between them. This CDR3 is 13 amino acids long.

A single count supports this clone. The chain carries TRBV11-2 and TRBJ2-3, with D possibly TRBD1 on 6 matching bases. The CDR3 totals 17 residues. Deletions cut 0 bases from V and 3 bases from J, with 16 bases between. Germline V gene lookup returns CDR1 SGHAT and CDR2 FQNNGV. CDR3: CASSLDRWAGETDTQYF. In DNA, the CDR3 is TGTGCCAGCAGCTTAGATCGTTGGGCAGGGGAAACAGATACGCAGTATTTT.

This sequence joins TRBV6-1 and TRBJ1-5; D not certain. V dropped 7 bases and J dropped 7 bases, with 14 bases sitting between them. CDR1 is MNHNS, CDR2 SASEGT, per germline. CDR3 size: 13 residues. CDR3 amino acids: CASTVEGGQPQHF. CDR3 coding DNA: TGTGCCAGCACGGTAGAAGGTGGCCAGCCCCAGCATTTT.

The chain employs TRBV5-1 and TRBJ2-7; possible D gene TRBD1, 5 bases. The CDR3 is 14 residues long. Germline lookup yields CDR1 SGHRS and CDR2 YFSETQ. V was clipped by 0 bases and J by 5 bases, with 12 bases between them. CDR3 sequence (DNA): TGCGCCAGCAGCTTGGCAGGGCGCTGGGACGAGCAGTACGTC. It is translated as CASSLAGRWDEQYV.

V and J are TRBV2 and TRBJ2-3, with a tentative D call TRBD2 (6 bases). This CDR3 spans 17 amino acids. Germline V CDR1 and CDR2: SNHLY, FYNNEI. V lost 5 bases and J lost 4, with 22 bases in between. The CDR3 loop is CASSRDPGLQGSDTQYF. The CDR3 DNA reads TGTGCCAGCAGTAGAGACCCGGGACTTCAGGGCTCAGATACGCAGTATTTT.

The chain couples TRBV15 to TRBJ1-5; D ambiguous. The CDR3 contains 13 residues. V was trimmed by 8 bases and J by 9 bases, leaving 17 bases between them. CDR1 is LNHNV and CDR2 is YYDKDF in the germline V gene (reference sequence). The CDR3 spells CATAGLRTGPQHF. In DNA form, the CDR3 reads TGTGCCACCGCGGGCCTCCGTACTGGGCCCCAGCATTTT.

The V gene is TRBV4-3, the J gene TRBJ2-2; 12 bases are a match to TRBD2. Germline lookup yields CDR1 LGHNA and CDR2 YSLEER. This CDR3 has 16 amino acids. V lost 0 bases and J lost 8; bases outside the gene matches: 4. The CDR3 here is CASSQDVTSGRGELFF. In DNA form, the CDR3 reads TGCGCCAGCAGCCAAGATGTGACTAGCGGGAGAGGGGAGCTGTTTTTT.

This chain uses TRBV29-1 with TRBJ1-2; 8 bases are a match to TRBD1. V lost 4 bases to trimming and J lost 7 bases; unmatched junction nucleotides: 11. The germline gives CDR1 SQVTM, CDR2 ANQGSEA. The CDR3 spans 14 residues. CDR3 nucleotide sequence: TGCAGCGTTGGAACAGGGGGTGCGGGGTTTGGCTACACCTTC. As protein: CSVGTGGAGFGYTF.

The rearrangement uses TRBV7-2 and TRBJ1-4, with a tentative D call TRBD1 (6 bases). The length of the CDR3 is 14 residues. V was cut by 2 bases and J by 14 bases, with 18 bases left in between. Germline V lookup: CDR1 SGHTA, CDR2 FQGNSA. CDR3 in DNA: TGTGCCAGCAGCTTACGAGATGGGGGGGCAAGGCTGTTTTTT. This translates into CASSLRDGGARLFF.

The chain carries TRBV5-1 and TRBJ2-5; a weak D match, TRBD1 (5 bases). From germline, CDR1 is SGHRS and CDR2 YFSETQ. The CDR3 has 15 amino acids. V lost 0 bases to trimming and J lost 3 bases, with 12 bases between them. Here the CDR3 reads CASSLEGVREETQYF. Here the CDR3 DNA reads TGCGCCAGCAGCTTGGAAGGGGTCAGGGAAGAGACCCAGTACTTC.

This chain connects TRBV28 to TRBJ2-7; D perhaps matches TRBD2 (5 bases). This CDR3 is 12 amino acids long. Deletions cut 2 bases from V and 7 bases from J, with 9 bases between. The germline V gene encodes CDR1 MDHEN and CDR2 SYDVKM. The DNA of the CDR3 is TGTGCCAGCAGTTTACGGACGGGGGAGCAGTACGTC. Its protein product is CASSLRTGEQYV.